Following are 28 T cell receptor beta chains from one sample sequenced in a study of Ad26.COV2.S vaccination and SARS-CoV-2 variants. TCRdb keeps only in-frame clones here, not all; method: immunoSEQ multiplex PCR. The sample yields about 370,000 clones, roughly nine tenths seen once. Treatment specified: over 15 received Ad26.COV2.S at low or high dose, single or two shots; about 5 received placebo; per-sample allocation not given. On day 63 after the first injection, vaccine and placebo recipients gave samples. Sequences were derived from peripheral blood, sampled in a trial of Ad26.COV2.S vaccine versus placebo. The receptors were gathered from a person between 18 and 59 years old who received the Ad26.COV2.S COVID-19 vaccine or a placebo.

The chain couples TRBV28 to TRBJ1-5, with D possibly being TRBD1 (5 bases). CDR1 is MDHEN, CDR2 SYDVKM, per germline. V lost 10 bases, J lost 5 bases, and 18 bases lay in between. The CDR3 contains 14 residues. The CDR3 is CAISSGQGYQPQHF. The CDR3, as DNA: TGTGCCATATCGTCGGGGCAGGGCTATCAGCCCCAGCATTTT.

The chain combines TRBV19 with TRBJ1-5; D uncertain. This CDR3 has 14 residues. V shed 8 bases and J shed 0 bases, with 11 bases lying between them. The V gene's germline CDR1 is LNHDA and CDR2 SQIVND (reference sequence). The CDR3 loop is CASGPQNSNQPQHF. The CDR3 nucleotides read TGTGCCAGTGGGCCTCAGAATAGCAATCAGCCCCAGCATTTT.

This clone came up once. The chain joins TRBV30 to TRBJ2-7, with no clear D. Germline values: CDR1 GTSNPN, CDR2 SVGIG (reference sequence). V lost 0 bases to trimming and J lost 7 bases, with 7 bases between them. The CDR3 covers 11 residues. The CDR3 DNA sequence: TGTGCCTGGAGTGTACGAAGGGAGCAGTACTTC. It codes for CAWSVRREQYF.

This clone was recorded a few times. V is TRBV19 and J is TRBJ1-1; D might be TRBD1 (5 bases). Germline V gene sequence: CDR1 LNHDA, CDR2 SQIVND (reference sequence). Trimming stripped 5 bases from V and 3 bases from J, with 16 bases between. The CDR3 spans 15 residues. The CDR3 region is CASSSDDSGYTEAFF. The CDR3 DNA reads TGTGCCAGTAGTTCCGACGACAGCGGATACACTGAAGCTTTCTTT.

The J gene is TRBJ1-1, the V gene TRBV30; tentatively, D is TRBD1 (6 bases). The V and J ends lost 3 bases and 5 bases respectively, with 16 bases between them. Per germline, CDR1 GTSNPN and CDR2 SVGIG (reference sequence). This CDR3 has 14 residues. The CDR3 DNA is TGTGCCTGGAGGGGAATAGGGGGGCGTACTGAAGCTTTCTTT. It translates to CAWRGIGGRTEAFF. Complete variable domain (other parts from reference TRBV30 and TRBJ1-1): SQTIHQWPATLVQPVGSPLSLECTVEGTSNPNLYWYRQAAGRGLQLLFYSVGIGQISSEVPQNLSASRPQDRQFILSSKKLLLSDSGFYLCAWRGIGGRTEAFFGQGTRLTVV.

V and J are TRBV30 and TRBJ2-7, with D hard to call. Germline loops: CDR1 GTSNPN, CDR2 SVGIG (reference sequence). CDR3 length: 13 amino acids. V shed 2 bases and J shed 3 bases, with 11 bases lying between them. CDR3 protein: CAWSKFRNYEQYF. The DNA for the CDR3 is TGTGCCTGGAGTAAGTTTAGGAACTACGAGCAGTACTTC.

In DNA, the CDR3 is TGCGCCAGCAGCCAAGATTTACGGGACACTGAAGCTTTCTTT. This sequence encodes CASSQDLRDTEAFF. The chain combines TRBV4-3 with TRBJ1-1; D ambiguous. Germline CDR1 is LGHNA and CDR2 is YSLEER. The germline V and J ends were trimmed by 0 bases and 3 bases, with 8 bases remaining between them. The CDR3 is 14 amino acids.

V and J are TRBV7-8 and TRBJ1-1; D gene ambiguous. V was shortened by 3 bases and J by 5 bases, with 13 bases between the two germline ends. The length of the CDR3 is 14 residues. The germline V gene encodes CDR1 SGHVS and CDR2 FQNEAQ. In DNA form, the CDR3 reads TGTGCCAGCAGCTTCCCGCTAGGTCGGACTGAAGCTTTCTTT. As protein: CASSFPLGRTEAFF.

This sequence joins TRBV12-3 or TRBV12-4 and TRBJ2-7; D is possibly TRBD2 (6 bases). The CDR3 covers 13 residues. The ends were cut back, 3 bases at V and 3 bases at J, with 9 bases in the middle. The CDR3, as DNA: TGTGCCAGCAGTTTCCGGGGGATCTACGAGCAGTACTTC. Amino acids: CASSFRGIYEQYF.

The chain employs TRBV5-6 and TRBJ2-7; 8 positions match TRBD2. Germline V gives CDR1 SGHDT, CDR2 YYEEEE. CDR3 size: 15 residues. Trimming removed 0 bases from V and 1 base from J; junction bases left unmatched: 3. DNA for the CDR3: TGTGCCAGCAGCTTGGCGTCTAGCGGGTCCTACGAGCAGTACTTC. This translates into CASSLASSGSYEQYF.

The chain employs TRBV10-3 and TRBJ2-3, with 9 positions matching TRBD2. CDR1 and CDR2 (germline): ENHRY, SYGVKD. This CDR3 comprises 14 residues. J lost 1 base, V lost 4 bases, and 0 bases had no gene match. The CDR3 nucleotides read TGTGCCATCAGTGGGACTAGCGGCACAGATACGCAGTATTTT. Amino acid sequence: CAISGTSGTDTQYF.

This clone is a singleton in its sample. The chain recombines TRBV7-2 with TRBJ1-1; D unclear. Germline CDR1 SGHTA, CDR2 FQGNSA. Trimming cost V 3 bases and J 1 base, with 6 bases left between them. This CDR3 contains 13 residues. CDR3 DNA: TGTGCCAGCAGCTTCGGCCGGAACACTGAAGCTTTCTTT. Translation: CASSFGRNTEAFF.

This clone was found many times. The chain combines TRBV25-1 with TRBJ1-4, with D uncertain. Trimming removed 5 bases from V and 4 bases from J, with 17 bases in between. Germline values: CDR1 MGHDK, CDR2 SYGVNS. The CDR3 spans 16 residues. The CDR3 region has the DNA TGTGCCAGCAGTTCGTACCAGGAGGGCCATAATGAAAAACTGTTTTTT. This gives the protein CASSSYQEGHNEKLFF.

The chain employs TRBV29-1 and TRBJ1-2, with D possibly matching TRBD1 (6 bases). Germline CDR1 SQVTM, CDR2 ANQGSEA. V lost 2 bases and J lost 4, with 17 bases in between. This CDR3 has 15 amino acids. CDR3 in amino acids: CSVETQGARSYGYTF. The CDR3 DNA sequence: TGCAGCGTTGAAACACAGGGTGCGCGGTCCTATGGCTACACCTTC.

The J gene is TRBJ2-1, the V gene TRBV27, with unresolved D. V was shortened by 3 bases and J by 0 bases, with 9 bases between the two germline ends. The CDR3 length is 15 residues. From germline, CDR1 is MNHEY and CDR2 SMNVEV (reference sequence). The CDR3: CASSLQSSSYNEQFF. The CDR3 region has the DNA TGTGCCAGCAGTTTGCAGTCGAGCTCCTACAATGAGCAGTTCTTC.

The chain is built from TRBV4-2 and TRBJ1-1; 8 bases agree with TRBD1. Germline assignment: CDR1 LGHNA and CDR2 YNFKEQ. Germline trimming cut 6 bases from V and 1 base from J; bases unmatched to any gene: 4. The CDR3 covers 14 residues. Here the CDR3 DNA reads TGTGCCAGCAGTCCCGACAGGGGGAACACTGAAGCTTTCTTT. Its translation: CASSPDRGNTEAFF.

The genes are TRBV3-1 (or the pseudogene TRBV3-2) and TRBJ2-1, with no clear D. Deletions cut 0 bases from V and 1 base from J, with 7 bases between. Germline V gene data show CDR1 as LGHDT and CDR2 as YNNKEL (reference sequence). This CDR3 spans 15 amino acids. This chain's CDR3 is CASSQDPTSYNEQFF. The CDR3 DNA is TGTGCCAGCAGCCAAGATCCGACTTCCTACAATGAGCAGTTCTTC.

This chain connects TRBV29-1 to TRBJ2-1, with TRBD1 identical over 9 bases. The CDR3 runs 12 residues. V dropped 6 bases and J dropped 4; count of bases not matched to a gene: 1. The germline CDR1 and CDR2 sequences are SQVTM and ANQGSEA. DNA for the CDR3: TGCAGCGTCGACAGGGGGTACAATGAGCAGTTCTTC. It encodes CSVDRGYNEQFF.

This clone has only one observation. The chain has TRBV5-1 and TRBJ2-2; TRBD1 matches 8 bases. Looked up from germline, CDR1 is SGHRS and CDR2 is YFSETQ. V trimming: 4 bases; J trimming: 7 bases; junction bases outside the gene matches: 15. CDR3 length: 17 amino acids. CDR3 bases: TGCGCCAGCAGCCCAGTCATACCGACAGGGGAATTCGGGGAGCTGTTTTTT. Translating gives CASSPVIPTGEFGELFF.

The gene calls are TRBV5-6 and TRBJ1-1, with D possibly matching TRBD1 (5 bases). Trimming removed 0 bases at V and 9 bases at J, with 12 bases between. CDR3 length: 13 amino acids. Germline V lookup: CDR1 SGHDT, CDR2 YYEEEE. The CDR3 spells CASSLEAGRQAFF. CDR3 nucleotide sequence: TGTGCCAGCAGCTTGGAAGCGGGACGGCAAGCTTTCTTT.

The rearrangement joins TRBV6-1 to TRBJ1-6; D gene uncertain. The CDR3 contains 13 residues. Germline loops: CDR1 MNHNS, CDR2 SASEGT. The ends were cut back, 1 base at V and 15 bases at J, with 13 bases in the middle. CDR3 amino acids: CASSEDGYLYLHF. Written as DNA, the CDR3 is TGTGCCAGCAGTGAAGATGGGTATCTTTACCTCCACTTT.

The V and J genes are TRBV18 and TRBJ2-7; no clear D. CDR1 and CDR2 (germline): KGHSH, LQKENI. V was clipped by 6 bases and J by 5 bases, with 20 bases between them. The CDR3 is 15 amino acids. The CDR3 region is CASSPQESAGNEQYF. CDR3 sequence (DNA): TGTGCCAGCTCCCCGCAGGAGTCGGCTGGGAACGAGCAGTACTTC.

This clone was counted only a few times. The rearrangement joins TRBV19 to TRBJ1-2; D unresolved. The germline gives CDR1 LNHDA, CDR2 SQIVND (reference sequence). Trimming stripped 0 bases from V and 6 bases from J, with 20 bases between. The CDR3 consists of 17 residues. CDR3 loop: CASSIDRYVGKVDGYTF. The CDR3 region has the DNA TGTGCCAGTAGTATAGATCGATACGTGGGTAAGGTCGATGGCTACACCTTC.

The chain has TRBV3-1 (or the pseudogene TRBV3-2) and TRBJ2-3; 13 bases line up with TRBD2. Germline V gives CDR1 LGHDT, CDR2 YNNKEL (reference sequence). This CDR3 contains 15 residues. The junction had 8 bases not matched to a gene; V was cut back by 7 bases and J by 7 bases. The CDR3, as DNA: TGTGCCAGCACCTCGGGGACTAGCGGGGCGTATACGCAGTATTTT. It codes for CASTSGTSGAYTQYF.

The chain carries TRBV19 and TRBJ1-4; possible D gene TRBD1, 6 bases. Trimming took off 3 bases at V and 7 bases at J, with 18 bases between the two ends. There are 16 residues in the CDR3. Germline V lookup: CDR1 LNHDA, CDR2 SQIVND (reference sequence). The CDR3 nucleotides read TGTGCCAGTAGTATTGGGAGCAGGGGCGGGATTGAAAAACTGTTTTTT. Residues: CASSIGSRGGIEKLFF.

The gene calls are TRBV10-3 and TRBJ2-7; 7 nucleotides line up with TRBD1. This CDR3 comprises 16 residues. V was pared by 5 bases and J by 0 bases, with 10 bases of the junction left unmatched. Germline V gene sequence: CDR1 ENHRY, CDR2 SYGVKD. For the CDR3, the DNA is TGTGCCATCAGTAAAACCGGGACAGAGCGCTCCTACGAGCAGTACTTC. This gives the protein CAISKTGTERSYEQYF.

This chain connects TRBV6-5 to TRBJ1-5; no definite D call. V was pared by 3 bases and J by 14 bases, with 17 bases between. The CDR3 is made up of 13 amino acids. CDR1 and CDR2 from the germline V gene are MNHEY and SVGAGI. The CDR3 is CASSYEISVPEHF. Here the CDR3 DNA reads TGTGCCAGCAGTTATGAGATCAGCGTTCCCGAGCATTTT.

The chain employs TRBV7-9 and TRBJ2-7, with 9 bases identical to TRBD1. V trimming: 7 bases; J trimming: 1 base; junction bases outside the gene matches: 11. Germline V lookup: CDR1 SEHNR, CDR2 FQNEAQ (reference sequence). The CDR3 has 16 residues. The CDR3 DNA is TGTGCCAGCACCCTCACAGGGGGCTCAGGGTCCTACGAGCAGTACTTC. This sequence encodes CASTLTGGSGSYEQYF.